This TCR beta chain was retrieved from a study of PD-1 blockade in classical Hodgkin lymphoma. Unmatched junction bases numbered 4, after V lost 6 bases and J lost 3 bases. The length of the CDR3 is 14 residues. The V gene's germline CDR1 is SGHTA and CDR2 FQGNSA. The method was immunoSEQ multiplex PCR; TCRdb's version includes in-frame clones alone and lacks a portion of them. The sample holds around 66,000 clones; 71% are singletons and the top ten take approximately 9.9%. After autologous stem cell transplantation all patients relapsed, and prior brentuximab vedotin exposure differed between cohorts. This clone was detected a few times. Antigen unknown. Points from the study as a whole: Complete responders matched newly diagnosed patients in baseline diversity. Diversity in CD4+ TCRs, unlike that measured in CD8+ TCRs, had risen significantly by C4D1. TCR diversity at baseline was reported to be reduced in newly diagnosed patients relative to healthy donors.

The receptor was isolated from a human donor with classical Hodgkin lymphoma. This chain links TRBV7-2 with TRBJ1-5; TRBD1 matches at 8 bases. The material was peripheral blood mononuclear cells (PBMCs), obtained before the second cycle of nivolumab. CDR3 nucleotides: TGTGCCAGCAGTCGGGACAGGCCCAATCAGCCCCAGCATTTT. This translates into CASSRDRPNQPQHF.